This TCR beta chain was identified in a study of blood T cell repertoires in COVID-19. CDR1 and CDR2 (germline): LNHDA, SQIVND (reference sequence). After removal of 5 bases from V and 7 bases from J, the junction contained 9 bases not matched to a gene. The CDR3 extends over 15 amino acids. Sequenced by immunoSEQ multiplex PCR; TCRdb stores in-frame clones only, minus some. The repertoire holds some 200,000 clones, with 70% to 90% as singletons. The origin of this receptor is a woman in her forties or fifties with active or convalescent COVID-19. Sequencing was performed on peripheral blood. This chain connects TRBV19 to TRBJ1-4; 8 bases agree with TRBD1. The DNA for the CDR3 is TGTGCCAGTAGTTCACAGGGGGGAAGAGGTGAAAAACTGTTTTTT. The encoded protein is CASSSQGGRGEKLFF.